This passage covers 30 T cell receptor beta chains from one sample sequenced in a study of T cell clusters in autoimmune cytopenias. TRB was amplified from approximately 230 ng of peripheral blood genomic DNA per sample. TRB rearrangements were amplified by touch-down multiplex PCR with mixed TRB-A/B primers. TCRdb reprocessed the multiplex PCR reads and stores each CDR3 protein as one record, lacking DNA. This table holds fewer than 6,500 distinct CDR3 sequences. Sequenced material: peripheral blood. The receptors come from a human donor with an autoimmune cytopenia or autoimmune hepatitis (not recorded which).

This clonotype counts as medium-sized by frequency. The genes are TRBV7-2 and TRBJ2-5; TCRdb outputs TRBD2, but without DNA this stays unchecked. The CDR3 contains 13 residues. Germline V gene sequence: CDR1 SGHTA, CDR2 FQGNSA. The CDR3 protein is CASSLSPAETQYF.

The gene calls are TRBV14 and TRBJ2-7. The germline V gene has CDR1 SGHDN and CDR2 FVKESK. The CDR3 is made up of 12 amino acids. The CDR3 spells CASSLLSYEQYF.

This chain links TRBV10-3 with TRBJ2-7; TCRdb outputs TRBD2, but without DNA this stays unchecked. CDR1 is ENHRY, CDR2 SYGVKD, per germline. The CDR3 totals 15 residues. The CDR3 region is CAISEFSGYSGEQYF.

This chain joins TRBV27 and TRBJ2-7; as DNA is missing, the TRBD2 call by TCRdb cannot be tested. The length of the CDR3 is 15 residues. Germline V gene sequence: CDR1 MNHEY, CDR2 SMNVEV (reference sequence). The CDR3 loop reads CASRPGAGGPYEQYF.

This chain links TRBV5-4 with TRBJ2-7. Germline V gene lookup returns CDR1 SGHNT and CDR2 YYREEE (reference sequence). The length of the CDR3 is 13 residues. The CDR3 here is CASSPRSLYEQYF.

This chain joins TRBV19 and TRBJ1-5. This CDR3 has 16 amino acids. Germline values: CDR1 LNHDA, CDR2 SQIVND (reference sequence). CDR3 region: CASRSWWVGGDQPQHF.

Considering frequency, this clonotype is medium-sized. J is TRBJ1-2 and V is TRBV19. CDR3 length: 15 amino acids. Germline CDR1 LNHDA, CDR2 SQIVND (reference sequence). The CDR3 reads CASSTTAGVYYGYTF.

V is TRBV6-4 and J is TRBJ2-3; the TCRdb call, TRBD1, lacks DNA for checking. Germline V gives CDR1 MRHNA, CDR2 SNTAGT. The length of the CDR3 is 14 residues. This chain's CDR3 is CASSRLWGVDTQYF.

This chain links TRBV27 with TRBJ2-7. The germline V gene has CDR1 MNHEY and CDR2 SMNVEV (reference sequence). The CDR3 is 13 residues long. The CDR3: CASTSDDSYEQYF.

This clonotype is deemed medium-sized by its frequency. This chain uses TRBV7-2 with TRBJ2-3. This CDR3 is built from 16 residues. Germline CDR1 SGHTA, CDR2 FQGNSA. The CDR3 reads CASSLVASGATDTQYF. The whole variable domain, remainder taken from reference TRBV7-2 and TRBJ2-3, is GAGVSQSPSNKVTEKGKDVELRCDPISGHTALYWYRQSLGQGLEFLIYFQGNSAPDKSGLPSDRFSAERTGGSVSTLTIQRTQQEDSAVYLCASSLVASGATDTQYFGPGTRLTVL.

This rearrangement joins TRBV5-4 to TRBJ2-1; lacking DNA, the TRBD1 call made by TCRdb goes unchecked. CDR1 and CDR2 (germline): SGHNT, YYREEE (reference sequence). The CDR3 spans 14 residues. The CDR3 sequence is CASSAGQSYNEQFF.

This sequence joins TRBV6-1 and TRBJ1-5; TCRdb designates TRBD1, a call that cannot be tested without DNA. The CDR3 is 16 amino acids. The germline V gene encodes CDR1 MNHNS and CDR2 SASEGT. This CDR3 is CASTHRDSWGNQPQHF.

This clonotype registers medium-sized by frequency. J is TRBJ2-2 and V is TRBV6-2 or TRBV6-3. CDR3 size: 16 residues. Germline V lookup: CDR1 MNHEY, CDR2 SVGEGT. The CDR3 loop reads CASSYSRRMNTGELFF.

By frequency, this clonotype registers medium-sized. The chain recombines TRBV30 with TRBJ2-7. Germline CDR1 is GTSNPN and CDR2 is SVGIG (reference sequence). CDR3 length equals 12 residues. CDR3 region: CAWSVQTAEQYF.

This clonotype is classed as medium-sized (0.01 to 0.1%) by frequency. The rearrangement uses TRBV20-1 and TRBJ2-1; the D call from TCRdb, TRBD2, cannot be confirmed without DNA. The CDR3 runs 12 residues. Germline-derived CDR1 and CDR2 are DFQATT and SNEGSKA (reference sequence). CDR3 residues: CACGTSIDEQFF.

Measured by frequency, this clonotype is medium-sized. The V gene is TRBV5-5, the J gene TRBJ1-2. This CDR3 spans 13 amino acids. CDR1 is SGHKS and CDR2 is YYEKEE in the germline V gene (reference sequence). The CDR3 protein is CASSSSGNYGYTF.

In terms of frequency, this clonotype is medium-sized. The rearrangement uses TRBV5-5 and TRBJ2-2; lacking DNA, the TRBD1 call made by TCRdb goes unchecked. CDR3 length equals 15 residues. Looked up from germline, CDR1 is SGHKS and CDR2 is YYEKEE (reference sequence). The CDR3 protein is CASTLTGANTGELFF. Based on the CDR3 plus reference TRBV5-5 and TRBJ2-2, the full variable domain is DAGVTQSPTHLIKTRGQQVTLRCSPISGHKSVSWYQQVLGQGPQFIFQYYEKEERGRGNFPDRFSARQFPNYSSELNVNALLLGDSALYLCASTLTGANTGELFFGEGSRLTVL.

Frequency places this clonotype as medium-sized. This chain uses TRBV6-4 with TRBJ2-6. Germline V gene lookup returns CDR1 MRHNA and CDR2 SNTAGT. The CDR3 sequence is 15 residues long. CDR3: CASSDSWSGANVLTF.

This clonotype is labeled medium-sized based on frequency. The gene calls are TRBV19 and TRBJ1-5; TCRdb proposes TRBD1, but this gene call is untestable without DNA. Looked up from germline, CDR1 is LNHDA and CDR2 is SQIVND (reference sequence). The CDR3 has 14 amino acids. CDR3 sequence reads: CASRSGASGQPQHF.

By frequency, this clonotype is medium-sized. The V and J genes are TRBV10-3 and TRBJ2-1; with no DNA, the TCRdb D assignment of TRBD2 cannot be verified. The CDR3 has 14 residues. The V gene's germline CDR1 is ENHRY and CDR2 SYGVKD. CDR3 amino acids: CAIRSTSGRDGQFF.

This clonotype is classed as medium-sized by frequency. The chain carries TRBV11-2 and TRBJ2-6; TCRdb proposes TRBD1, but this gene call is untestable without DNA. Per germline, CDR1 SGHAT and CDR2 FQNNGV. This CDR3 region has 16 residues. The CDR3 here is CAGKQGANTGANVLTF.

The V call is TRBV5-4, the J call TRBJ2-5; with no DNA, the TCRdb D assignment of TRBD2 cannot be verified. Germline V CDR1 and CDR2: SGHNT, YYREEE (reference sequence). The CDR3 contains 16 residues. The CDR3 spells CVSSSLAGLDQETQYF.

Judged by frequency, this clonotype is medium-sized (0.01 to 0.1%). CDR3 sequence: CSARKQNTEAFF. The chain recombines TRBV20-1 with TRBJ1-1. CDR1 and CDR2 (germline): DFQATT, SNEGSKA (reference sequence). The CDR3 consists of 12 residues.

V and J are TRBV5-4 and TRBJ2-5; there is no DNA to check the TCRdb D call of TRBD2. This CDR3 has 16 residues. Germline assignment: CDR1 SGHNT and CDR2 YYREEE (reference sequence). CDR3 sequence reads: CASSFGWREGRETQYF.

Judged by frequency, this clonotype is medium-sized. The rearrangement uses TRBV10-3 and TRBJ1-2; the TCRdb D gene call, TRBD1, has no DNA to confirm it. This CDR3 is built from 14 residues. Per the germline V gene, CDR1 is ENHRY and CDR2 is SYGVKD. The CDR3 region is CAISSTGGDYGYTF.

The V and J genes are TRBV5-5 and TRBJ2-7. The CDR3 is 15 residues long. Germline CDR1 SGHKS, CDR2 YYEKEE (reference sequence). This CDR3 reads CASSQVNTETYEQYF.

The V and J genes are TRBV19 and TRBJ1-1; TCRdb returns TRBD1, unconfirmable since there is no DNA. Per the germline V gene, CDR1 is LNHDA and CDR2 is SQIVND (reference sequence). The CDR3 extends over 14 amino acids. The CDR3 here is CASSKDTWNTEAFF.

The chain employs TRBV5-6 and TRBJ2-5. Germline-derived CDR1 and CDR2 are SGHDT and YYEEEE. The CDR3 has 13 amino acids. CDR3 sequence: CASSLGAKETQYF.

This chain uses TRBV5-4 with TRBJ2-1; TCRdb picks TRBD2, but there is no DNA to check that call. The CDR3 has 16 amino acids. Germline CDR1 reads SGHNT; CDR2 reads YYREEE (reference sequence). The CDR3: CASIGQGTNLYNEQFF.

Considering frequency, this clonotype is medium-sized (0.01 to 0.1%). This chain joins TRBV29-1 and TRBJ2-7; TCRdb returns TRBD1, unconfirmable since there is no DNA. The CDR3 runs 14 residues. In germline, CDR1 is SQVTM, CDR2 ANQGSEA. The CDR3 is CSVEVWTGTYEQYF.